These 22 T cell receptor beta chains were sequenced from one sample in a study of identical twins. TCRdb reprocessed the 5' RACE reads with MiXCR, giving one entry per CDR3 protein. Of 650,000 to 750,000 distinct CDR3 sequences listed, about 20% are singletons. These sequences were also reported in another study, on T cells expressing NK-cell markers.

The sequencing sample was made of PBMCs. All receptors come from a woman aged 18-29 years in good health.

The V and J genes are TRBV20-1 and TRBJ2-1; 12 nucleotides align to TRBD2. CDR3 length: 18 residues. V shed 5 bases, J shed 5 bases, and the junction held 16 bases outside the gene matches. The germline gives CDR1 DFQATT, CDR2 SNEGSKA (reference sequence). This CDR3 is CSAPSSSSGRAGDNEQFF. The CDR3 DNA reads TGCAGTGCTCCTTCTTCTTCTAGCGGGAGGGCAGGAGACAATGAGCAGTTCTTC.

This clonotype occurred once. The chain uses TRBV5-6 and TRBJ1-1; D is unclear. The CDR3 extends over 14 amino acids. Trimming cost V 2 bases and J 0 bases, with 8 bases left between them. Germline V gene data show CDR1 as SGHDT and CDR2 as YYEEEE. CDR3 in amino acids: CASSFGLLNTEAFF. The CDR3 DNA sequence: TGTGCCAGCAGCTTCGGCCTGCTGAACACTGAAGCTTTCTTT. The variable domain in full, completed from reference TRBV5-6 and TRBJ1-1, reads DAGVTQSPTHLIKTRGQQVTLRCSPKSGHDTVSWYQQALGQGPQFIFQYYEEEERQRGNFPDRFSGHQFPNYSSELNVNALLLGDSALYLCASSFGLLNTEAFFGQGTRLTVV.

This clonotype has a count of ten or more. The J gene is TRBJ2-1, the V gene TRBV5-1, with a possible D match to TRBD1 (5 bases). The germline V gene encodes CDR1 SGHRS and CDR2 YFSETQ. The CDR3 is 14 amino acids. Trimming removed 3 bases from V and 6 bases from J, with 13 bases in between. For the CDR3, the DNA is TGCGCCAGCAGCTCCCTCCAGGGTTTCAATGAGCAGTTCTTC. This sequence encodes CASSSLQGFNEQFF.

The chain carries TRBV7-9 and TRBJ2-7, with D tentatively TRBD1 (6 bases). The germline gives CDR1 SEHNR, CDR2 FQNEAQ (reference sequence). Deletions cut 4 bases from V and 5 bases from J, with 12 bases between. This CDR3 comprises 13 residues. The DNA of the CDR3 is TGTGCCAGCAGCTCTGATACAGGGAACGAGCAGTACTTC. Encoded protein: CASSSDTGNEQYF.

This clonotype was seen repeatedly, ten times or more. The J gene is TRBJ2-1, the V gene TRBV7-7, with 15 bases fitting TRBD2. The CDR3 is made up of 15 amino acids. Germline CDR1 and CDR2: SSHAT and FNYEAQ (reference sequence). V shed 5 bases, J shed 7 bases, and the junction held 3 bases outside the gene matches. CDR3 DNA sequence: TGTGCCAGCAGCCTTGGGACTAGCGGGAGGAATGAGCAGTTCTTC. It specifies CASSLGTSGRNEQFF.

This clonotype was recorded many times. The chain links TRBV12-3 or TRBV12-4 to TRBJ2-3; no clear D. This CDR3 has 13 amino acids. V dropped 3 bases and J dropped 8 bases, with 12 bases sitting between them. In DNA, the CDR3 is TGTGCCAGCAGTTTGAGGAGTCTCGGTACGCAGTATTTT. Translating it yields CASSLRSLGTQYF.

This clonotype came up a few times. The chain joins TRBV23-1 to TRBJ2-1; tentatively, D is TRBD2 (6 bases). TRBV23-1 is an ORF for which the function is uncertain. Trimming stripped 0 bases from V and 5 bases from J, with 14 bases between. The CDR3 loop spans 16 amino acids. The CDR3 here is CASSQSFGGTNNEQFF. In nucleotides, the CDR3 is TGCGCCAGCAGTCAATCTTTCGGGGGAACAAACAATGAGCAGTTCTTC.

The V gene is TRBV3-1, the J gene TRBJ2-5; D is unclear. The V gene's germline CDR1 is LGHDT and CDR2 YNNKEL (reference sequence). Trimming took off 5 bases at V and 5 bases at J, with 9 bases between the two ends. This CDR3 spans 12 amino acids. The CDR3 region is CASSRHSETQYF. Written as DNA, the CDR3 is TGTGCCAGCAGCAGACATAGCGAGACCCAGTACTTC.

This clonotype was picked up a small number of times. A junction boundary mismatches the germline segment, possibly from a read error. CDR3 bases: TGTGCCATCATGACGAGGTCCTACGAGGAGTACTTC. This encodes CAIMTRSYEEYF. This sequence joins TRBV10-3 and TRBJ2-7, with D uncertain. Germline assignment: CDR1 ENHRY and CDR2 SYGVKD. CDR3 length: 12 amino acids.

This rearrangement joins TRBV4-3 to TRBJ2-3; 9 bases line up with TRBD2. J was trimmed by 6 bases and V by 2 bases; bases with no gene match: 18. Germline V lookup: CDR1 LGHNA, CDR2 YSLEER. This CDR3 region has 19 residues. For the CDR3, the DNA is TGCGCCAGCAGCCAAACAACCCCGTGGGGTAGCGGGAGAGGGGATACGCAGTATTTT. Amino acid sequence: CASSQTTPWGSGRGDTQYF.

This clonotype was observed at least ten times. The chain couples TRBV6-5 to TRBJ2-7, with D perhaps TRBD2 (6 bases). This CDR3 has 15 amino acids. V was pared by 0 bases and J by 2 bases, with 11 bases between. The germline gives CDR1 MNHEY, CDR2 SVGAGI. The DNA of the CDR3 is TGTGCCAGCAGTTACTCCACCCGGGGGACCTACGAGCAGTACTTC. Amino acid sequence: CASSYSTRGTYEQYF.

This clonotype was seen only a few times. The chain uses TRBV12-3 or TRBV12-4 and TRBJ1-1; TRBD1 might be the D (6 bases). The CDR3 loop spans 13 amino acids. Between the trimmed V and J ends, which lost 5 bases and 0 bases, there was a span of 7 bases. The CDR3 protein is CASSDRLNTEAFF. For the CDR3, the DNA is TGTGCCAGCAGTGACAGGTTGAACACTGAAGCTTTCTTT.

The rearrangement links TRBV5-5 to TRBJ2-1; the match to TRBD1 covers 7 bases. The CDR3 has 14 residues. Looked up from germline, CDR1 is SGHKS and CDR2 is YYEKEE (reference sequence). Trimming removed 2 bases from V and 7 bases from J; junction bases left unmatched: 6. The CDR3 is CASSFTGAQNEQFF. CDR3 bases: TGTGCCAGCAGCTTCACAGGGGCGCAGAATGAGCAGTTCTTC.

The genes are TRBV5-5 and TRBJ1-3; 8 bases are shared with TRBD1. CDR1 SGHKS and CDR2 YYEKEE come from the germline V gene (reference sequence). V gave up 4 bases and J gave up 7 bases; unmatched junction bases: 4. This CDR3 spans 13 amino acids. In DNA form, the CDR3 reads TGTGCCAGCAGCCCGACAGGGGCGAACACCATATATTTT. It is translated as CASSPTGANTIYF.

This clonotype was detected a few times. The chain joins TRBV3-1 to TRBJ2-3; 8 bases are shared with TRBD2. The germline V gene has CDR1 LGHDT and CDR2 YNNKEL (reference sequence). The CDR3 contains 17 residues. Trimming cost V 4 bases and J 1 base; bases outside gene matches: 10. The chain's CDR3 is CASSLRRGGARTDTQYF. In DNA, the CDR3 is TGTGCCAGCAGCCTTCGACGGGGGGGGGCGCGCACAGATACGCAGTATTTT.

This chain joins TRBV7-2 and TRBJ2-5; tentatively, D is TRBD2 (5 bases). V gave up 5 bases and J gave up 7 bases, with 20 bases separating them. This CDR3 comprises 15 residues. The germline CDR1 and CDR2 sequences are SGHTA and FQGNSA. The CDR3 spells CASSPYSGRGGTQYF. In DNA, the CDR3 is TGTGCCAGCAGCCCCTATAGTGGGAGAGGAGGGACCCAGTACTTC. The complete variable domain, with remaining parts taken from reference TRBV7-2 and TRBJ2-5, reads GAGVSQSPSNKVTEKGKDVELRCDPISGHTALYWYRQSLGQGLEFLIYFQGNSAPDKSGLPSDRFSAERTGGSVSTLTIQRTQQEDSAVYLCASSPYSGRGGTQYFGPGTRLLVL.

This clonotype was detected a few times. This chain links TRBV9 with TRBJ2-2, with TRBD2 matching over 11 bases. The CDR3 contains 16 residues. J lost 3 bases, V lost 4 bases, and 5 bases had no gene match. Germline CDR1 is SGDLS and CDR2 is YYNGEE. The CDR3 region has the DNA TGTGCCAGCAGCCCTCGGGGACTAGCGGACACCGGGGAGCTGTTTTTT. Translation gives CASSPRGLADTGELFF.

This clonotype came up once. The CDR3 DNA reads as TGTGCCAGCAGCTTAGACGGGGAGTGGTATGAGCAGTTCTTC. It specifies CASSLDGEWYEQFF. V gene TRBV7-2 combines with J gene TRBJ2-1, with D maybe TRBD2 (5 bases). V was shortened by 1 base and J by 8 bases, with 12 bases between the two germline ends. CDR3 length equals 14 residues. Germline-derived CDR1 and CDR2 are SGHTA and FQGNSA.

This clonotype turned up a few times. The chain carries TRBV24-1 and TRBJ1-1; a possible D gene is TRBD1 (6 bases). The CDR3 totals 17 residues. Per the germline V gene, CDR1 is KGHDR and CDR2 is SFDVKD. V gave up 4 bases and J gave up 3 bases, with 20 bases separating them. The CDR3 region is CATSETGTRAFDTEAFF. The CDR3 DNA reads TGTGCCACCAGTGAAACCGGGACACGGGCGTTCGACACTGAAGCTTTCTTT.

This clonotype appeared a few times. The chain's CDR3 is CAISEGTPYEQYF. CDR3 bases: TGTGCCATCAGTGAAGGGACCCCCTACGAGCAGTACTTC. This chain connects TRBV10-3 to TRBJ2-7; D tentatively fits TRBD1 or TRBD2 (5 bases each). CDR1 and CDR2 from the germline V gene are ENHRY and SYGVKD. The CDR3 runs 13 residues. The V end was cut by 3 bases, the J end by 2 bases, with 8 bases between.

This clonotype occurred a few times. CDR3 loop: CSVEQGFETQYF. The CDR3 DNA reads as TGCAGCGTTGAACAAGGTTTTGAGACCCAGTACTTC. The rearrangement links TRBV29-1 to TRBJ2-5; D remains unclear. V was pared by 2 bases and J by 5 bases, with 9 bases between. The CDR3 totals 12 residues. CDR1 is SQVTM, CDR2 ANQGSEA, per germline.

The chain links TRBV15 to TRBJ1-1; D uncertain. CDR1 LNHNV and CDR2 YYDKDF come from the germline V gene (reference sequence). This CDR3 spans 15 amino acids. Trimming took off 2 bases at V and 2 bases at J, with 12 bases between the two ends. In DNA, the CDR3 is TGTGCCACCAGCAGACAATACCAGCAAAACACTGAAGCTTTCTTT. It codes for CATSRQYQQNTEAFF.